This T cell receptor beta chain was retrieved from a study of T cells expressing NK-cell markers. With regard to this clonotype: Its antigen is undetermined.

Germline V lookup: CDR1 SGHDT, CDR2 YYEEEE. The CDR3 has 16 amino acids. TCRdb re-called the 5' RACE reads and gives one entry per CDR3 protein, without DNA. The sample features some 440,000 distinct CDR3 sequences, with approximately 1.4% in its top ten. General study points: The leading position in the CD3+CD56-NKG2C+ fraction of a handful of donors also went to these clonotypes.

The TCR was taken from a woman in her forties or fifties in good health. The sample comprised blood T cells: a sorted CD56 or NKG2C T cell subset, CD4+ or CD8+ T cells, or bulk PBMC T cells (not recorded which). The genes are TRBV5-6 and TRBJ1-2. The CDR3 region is CASSWNGVGYSYGYTF.